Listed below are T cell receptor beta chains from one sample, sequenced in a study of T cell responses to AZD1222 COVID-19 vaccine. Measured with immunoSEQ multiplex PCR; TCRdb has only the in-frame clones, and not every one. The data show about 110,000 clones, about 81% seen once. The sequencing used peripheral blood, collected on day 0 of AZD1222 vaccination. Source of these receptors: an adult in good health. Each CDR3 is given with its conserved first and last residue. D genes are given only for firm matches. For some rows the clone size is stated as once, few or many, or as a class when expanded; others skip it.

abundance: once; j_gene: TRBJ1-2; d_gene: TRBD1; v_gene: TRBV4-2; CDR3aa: CASSQGPDRGFYGYTF; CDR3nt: TGTGCCAGCAGCCAAGGTCCAGACAGGGGCTTCTATGGCTACACCTTC
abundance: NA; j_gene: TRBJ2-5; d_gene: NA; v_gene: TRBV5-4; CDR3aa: CASSLGPGQWQETQYF; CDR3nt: TGTGCCAGCAGCTTGGGACCAGGGCAGTGGCAAGAGACCCAGTACTTC
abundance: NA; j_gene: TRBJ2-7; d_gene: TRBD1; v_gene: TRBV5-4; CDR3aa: CASRKDTGGIGEQYF; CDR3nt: TGTGCCAGCAGGAAAGACACAGGGGGCATTGGCGAGCAGTACTTC
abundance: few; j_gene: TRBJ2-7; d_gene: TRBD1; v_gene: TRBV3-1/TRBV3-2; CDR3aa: CASSRQGGYEQYF; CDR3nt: TGTGCCAGCAGCCGACAGGGGGGGTACGAGCAGTACTTC
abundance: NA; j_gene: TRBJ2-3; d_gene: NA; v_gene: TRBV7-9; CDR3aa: CASSFSVLSGDTQYF; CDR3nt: TGTGCCAGCAGCTTCAGCGTCCTAAGCGGAGATACGCAGTATTTT
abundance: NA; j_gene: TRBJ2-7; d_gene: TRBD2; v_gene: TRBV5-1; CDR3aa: CASSPGLFAWDEQYF; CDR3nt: TGCGCCAGCAGCCCGGGACTATTTGCGTGGGACGAGCAGTACTTC
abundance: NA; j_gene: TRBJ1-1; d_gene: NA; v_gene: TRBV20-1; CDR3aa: CSASTGLSTEAFF; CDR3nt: TGCAGTGCTAGTACAGGATTGAGCACTGAAGCTTTCTTT
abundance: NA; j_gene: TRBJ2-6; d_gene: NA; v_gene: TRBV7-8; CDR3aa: CASSLSQAGANVLTF; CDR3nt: TGTGCCAGCAGCTTAAGCCAAGCTGGGGCCAACGTCCTGACTTTC
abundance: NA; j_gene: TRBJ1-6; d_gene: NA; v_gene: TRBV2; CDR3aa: CASSDWGIALGSPLHF; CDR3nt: TGTGCCAGCAGTGATTGGGGGATTGCCCTGGGTTCACCCCTCCACTTT
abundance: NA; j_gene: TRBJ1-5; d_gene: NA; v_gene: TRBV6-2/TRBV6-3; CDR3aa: CASSTGLWNQPQHF; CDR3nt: TGTGCCAGCAGTACAGGGCTTTGGAATCAGCCCCAGCATTTT